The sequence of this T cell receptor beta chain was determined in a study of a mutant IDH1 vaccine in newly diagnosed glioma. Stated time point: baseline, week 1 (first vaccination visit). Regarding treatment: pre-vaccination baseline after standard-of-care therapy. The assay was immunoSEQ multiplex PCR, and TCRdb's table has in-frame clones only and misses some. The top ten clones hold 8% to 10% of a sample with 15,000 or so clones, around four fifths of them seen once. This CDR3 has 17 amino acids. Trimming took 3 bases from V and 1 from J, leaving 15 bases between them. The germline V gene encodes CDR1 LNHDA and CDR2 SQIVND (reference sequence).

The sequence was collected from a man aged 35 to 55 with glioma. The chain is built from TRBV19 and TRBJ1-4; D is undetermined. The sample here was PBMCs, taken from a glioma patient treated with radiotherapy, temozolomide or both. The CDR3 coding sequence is TGTGCCAGTAGTATTTCTATAGGGCCCAGAACTAATGAAAAACTGTTTTTT. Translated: CASSISIGPRTNEKLFF. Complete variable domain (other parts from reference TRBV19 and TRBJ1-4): DGGITQSPKYLFRKEGQNVTLSCEQNLNHDAMYWYRQDPGQGLRLIYYSQIVNDFQKGDIAEGYSVSREKKESFPLTVTSAQKNPTAFYLCASSISIGPRTNEKLFFGSGTQLSVL.